This entry is about one T cell receptor (beta chain). Its antigen is not identified. The sample originates from a study of T cell repertoires in cytomegalovirus infection. CDR1 and CDR2 (germline): MNHEY, SMNVEV (reference sequence). The CDR3 totals 16 residues. After removal of 3 bases from V and 4 bases from J, the junction contained 8 bases not matched to a gene. One entry per CDR3 protein, called by TCRdb with MiXCR from the reads. The sample gives roughly 920,000 distinct CDR3 sequences, around a third of which show up once; more than 12% is in the top ten. This rearrangement joins TRBV27 to TRBJ2-3; the match to TRBD2 covers 9 bases. Material: cultured CD8+ T cells from PBMCs, obtained from culture after CMV antigen stimulation. This receptor was identified in a human donor in good health (CMV status not recorded). Some clones in this sample may be carry-over from other donors' samples. The CDR3 sequence is CASSFLWRGGSDTQYF. The CDR3 DNA reads as TGTGCCAGCAGTTTTCTATGGCGGGGGGGCTCAGATACGCAGTATTTT.